What follows are 6 T cell receptor beta chains derived from one specimen sequenced in a study of blood T cells in healthy people across ages. Then a second PCR, running about 6 to 12 cycles, was carried out with a sample-barcoded 5' primer and a J-beta primer mix. TCRdb analysed the 5' RACE reads with MiXCR anew, one entry per CDR3 protein. The sample comprises about 720,000 distinct CDR3 sequences, about a fifth of which are singletons, and roughly 22% rests with the top ten. The sequenced sample was blood. These receptors originate from a man in his 70s in good health.

The CDR3 coding sequence is TGCGCCAGCAGCTTTCAGAGCATCCCCACCGGGGAGCTGTTTTTT. This encodes CASSFQSIPTGELFF. The V call is TRBV5-1, the J call TRBJ2-2; D not resolved. The CDR3 is 15 residues long. The V and J ends lost 2 bases and 4 bases respectively, with 12 bases between them. Per the germline V gene, CDR1 is SGHRS and CDR2 is YFSETQ. Using reference TRBV5-1 and TRBJ2-2 for the parts outside the CDR3, the full variable domain is KAGVTQTPRYLIKTRGQQVTLSCSPISGHRSVSWYQQTPGQGLQFLFEYFSETQRNKGNFPGRFSGRQFSNSRSEMNVSTLELGDSALYLCASSFQSIPTGELFFGEGSRLTVL.

This rearrangement joins TRBV21-1 to TRBJ1-2. TRBV21-1 is reported as a pseudogene. The CDR3 sequence is 16 residues long. Here the CDR3 DNA reads TGTGCCAGTAGCATCCTTCTAGGACAAGCCCGCTATGGCTACACCTTC. As protein: CASSILLGQARYGYTF.

The chain is built from TRBV20-1 and TRBJ1-1; 7 bases line up with TRBD1. After removal of 2 bases from V and 3 bases from J, the junction contained 3 bases not matched to a gene. CDR3 length: 13 amino acids. CDR1 and CDR2 (germline): DFQATT, SNEGSKA (reference sequence). In DNA form, the CDR3 reads TGCAGTGCTAGATCGACAGGGTACACTGAAGCTTTCTTT. The encoded protein is CSARSTGYTEAFF.

The chain is built from TRBV4-1 and TRBJ2-3, with D perhaps matching TRBD2 (8 bases). Trimming removed 0 bases from V and 6 bases from J, with 16 bases in between. From germline, CDR1 is MGHRA and CDR2 YSYEKL. This CDR3 contains 16 residues. CDR3 sequence: CASSQDGRGLVDTQYF. As DNA, the CDR3 is TGCGCCAGCAGCCAAGACGGGAGGGGGCTCGTGGATACGCAGTATTTT.

This clonotype was counted a few times. The chain combines TRBV2 with TRBJ2-1; 15 nucleotides agree with TRBD2. Germline-derived CDR1 and CDR2 are SNHLY and FYNNEI. The CDR3 covers 15 residues. After removal of 6 bases from V and 10 bases from J, the junction contained 7 bases not matched to a gene. Here the CDR3 reads CASRRGTSGGIEQFF. As DNA, the CDR3 is TGTGCCAGCAGACGCGGGACTAGCGGGGGGATCGAGCAGTTCTTC. Looking up the rest from reference TRBV2 and TRBJ2-1 gives the full variable domain: EPEVTQTPSHQVTQMGQEVILRCVPISNHLYFYWYRQILGQKVEFLVSFYNNEISEKSEIFDDQFSVERPDGSNFTLKIRSTKLEDSAMYFCASRRGTSGGIEQFFGPGTRLTVL.

This clonotype has just a few counts. This may come from a read error, since a much larger clone is one base off. The chain employs TRBV20-1 and TRBJ1-2, with 8 bases matching TRBD1. This CDR3 comprises 15 residues. Per germline, CDR1 DFQATT and CDR2 SNEGSKA (reference sequence). The CDR3 spells CGVDSKATGAKGYTF. The CDR3, as DNA: TGCGGTGTGGACAGCAAAGCGACAGGGGCGAAAGGCTACACCTTC.